This TCR beta chain was sequenced in a study of breast tumors, draining lymph nodes, adjacent tissues. For this clonotype: What it recognizes is unknown.

The lymph nodes were axillary draining lymph nodes from breast cancer patients. Germline V gene data show CDR1 as LGHDT and CDR2 as YNNKEL (reference sequence). CDR3 length equals 14 residues. Trimming shortened V by 4 bases and J by 5 bases, and 11 bases separated the two germline ends. TCRdb analysed the multiplex PCR reads with MiXCR anew, one entry per CDR3 protein. The sample holds about 180,000 distinct CDR3 sequences, roughly 30% seen once. Study outcomes and limitations: Data only fit, rather than demonstrated, lymph node origin of most tumor T cells. Tumors had less TCR diversity than lymph nodes, more than nontumor tissue.

Sample: axillary lymph node tissue. The chain recombines TRBV3-1 with TRBJ1-4, with D tentatively TRBD1 (5 bases). The TCR comes from a female donor with breast cancer. Some clones in this sample may be carry-over from other donors' samples. CDR3 region: CASSLRDGNEKLFF. Here the CDR3 DNA reads TGTGCCAGCAGCCTTCGGGACGGCAATGAAAAACTGTTTTTT.